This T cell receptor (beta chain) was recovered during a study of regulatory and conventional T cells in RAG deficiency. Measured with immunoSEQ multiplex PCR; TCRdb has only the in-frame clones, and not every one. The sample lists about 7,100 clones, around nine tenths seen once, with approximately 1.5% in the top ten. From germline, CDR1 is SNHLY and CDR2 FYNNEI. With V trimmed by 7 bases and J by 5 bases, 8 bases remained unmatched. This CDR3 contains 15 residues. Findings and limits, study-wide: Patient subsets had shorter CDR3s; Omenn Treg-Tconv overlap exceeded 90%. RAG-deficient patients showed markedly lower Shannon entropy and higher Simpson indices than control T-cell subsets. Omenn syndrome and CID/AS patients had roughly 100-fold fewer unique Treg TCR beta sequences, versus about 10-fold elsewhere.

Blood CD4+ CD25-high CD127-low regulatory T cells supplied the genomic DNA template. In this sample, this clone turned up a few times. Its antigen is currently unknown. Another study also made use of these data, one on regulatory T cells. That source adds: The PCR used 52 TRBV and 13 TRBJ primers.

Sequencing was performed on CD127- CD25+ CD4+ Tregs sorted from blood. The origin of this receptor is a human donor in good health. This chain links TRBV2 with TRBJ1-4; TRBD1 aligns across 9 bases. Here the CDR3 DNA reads TGTGCCAGCATCTCTCAGGACAGGGGAAATGAAAAACTGTTTTTT. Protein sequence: CASISQDRGNEKLFF. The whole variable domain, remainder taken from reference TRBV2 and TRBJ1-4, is EPEVTQTPSHQVTQMGQEVILRCVPISNHLYFYWYRQILGQKVEFLVSFYNNEISEKSEIFDDQFSVERPDGSNFTLKIRSTKLEDSAMYFCASISQDRGNEKLFFGSGTQLSVL.